This TCR beta chain was sequenced in a study of technical replicates of blood from several donors. V was pared by 3 bases and J by 1 base, with 12 bases between. Germline CDR1 PRHDT, CDR2 FYEKMQ (reference sequence). CDR3 length: 15 residues. Sequencing was performed with immunoSEQ multiplex PCR; in TCRdb, only in-frame clones are kept and a portion is missing. The table has 75,000 to 100,000 clones, 85% to 95% seen once. This TCR derives from a human donor in good health. The chain links TRBV13 to TRBJ1-1; D perhaps matches TRBD1 (5 bases). Sequencing was carried out using T cells isolated from PBMCs. In DNA form, the CDR3 reads TGTGCCAGCAGCTTTTTGGGGGGAGGGAACACTGAAGCTTTCTTT. This sequence encodes CASSFLGGGNTEAFF.